This T cell receptor beta chain appears in the sequencing data of a study of T cell responses to AZD1222 COVID-19 vaccine. Whole-study findings and limits: Researchers took repertoire samples only after the peak T cell response had come. Clonal diversity may have been underestimated, and the donors were mostly white British, with more females than males. Regions 160-218 and 743-854 held dominance among vaccine-associated CD4 TCRs, which spanned spike. Spike-specific TCR breadth and depth were elevated following two AZD1222 doses.

Some clones are missing from TCRdb's copy, which holds only in-frame ones; the method was immunoSEQ multiplex PCR. The table lists 80,000 to 90,000 clones, 90% of them singletons, with 5% to 6% in the top ten. Concerning this clone: Its target is unknown.

The sequencing here drew on peripheral blood, taken 28 days after the second AZD1222 dose. The TCR was taken from an adult who received the AZD1222 COVID-19 vaccine.

CDR3 region: CASSDRPGQGTSGNTIYF. The CDR3 DNA follows: TGTGCCAGCAGCGATCGTCCGGGACAGGGGACGTCTGGAAACACCATATATTTT. The V and J genes are TRBV13 and TRBJ1-3; 10 positions agree with TRBD1. V lost 5 bases to trimming and J lost 1 base; unmatched junction nucleotides: 11. This CDR3 comprises 18 residues. Germline V gene sequence: CDR1 PRHDT, CDR2 FYEKMQ (reference sequence).